These T cell receptor beta chains were read from a single sample in a study of blood T cell repertoires in COVID-19. Profiled with immunoSEQ multiplex PCR; TCRdb holds only in-frame clones, not every one. The data show about 160,000 clones, 65% to 85% seen once. The sequenced material came from PBMCs or T cells enriched from blood (not recorded which). These receptors were taken from a man between 35 and 55 years old who had recovered from COVID-19. Each CDR3 is given with its conserved first and last residue. A D gene is named only where the DNA matches it firmly. Clone sizes are given selectively: once, few, many, or a class where the clone is expanded.

CDR3 protein: CASRGREAGNSPLHF; CDR3 DNA: TGTGCCAGCAGGGGGCGGGAGGCGGGAAATTCACCCCTCCACTTT; clone size: NA; D gene: NA; J gene: TRBJ1-6; V gene: TRBV27
CDR3 protein: CASSSGLAGTNEQFF; CDR3 DNA: TGTGCCAGCAGTTCGGGACTAGCGGGGACCAATGAGCAGTTCTTC; clone size: NA; D gene: TRBD2; J gene: TRBJ2-1; V gene: TRBV27
CDR3 protein: CASSYAASGGMDTQYF; CDR3 DNA: TGTGCCAGCAGTTACGCCGCTAGCGGGGGTATGGATACGCAGTATTTT; clone size: NA; D gene: TRBD2; J gene: TRBJ2-3; V gene: TRBV6-5
CDR3 protein: CASSVTGGGQPQHF; CDR3 DNA: TGTGCCAGTAGTGTAACAGGGGGGGGTCAGCCCCAGCATTTT; clone size: once; D gene: TRBD1; J gene: TRBJ1-5; V gene: TRBV19
CDR3 protein: CAWSVSSNQPQHF; CDR3 DNA: TGTGCCTGGAGTGTGTCAAGCAATCAGCCCCAGCATTTT; clone size: few; D gene: NA; J gene: TRBJ1-5; V gene: TRBV30
CDR3 protein: CAISLQGATDTQYF; CDR3 DNA: TGTGCCATCAGTCTGCAGGGTGCGACAGATACGCAGTATTTT; clone size: NA; D gene: NA; J gene: TRBJ2-3; V gene: TRBV10-3
CDR3 protein: CACPGTYYGYTF; CDR3 DNA: TGTGCCTGCCCAGGGACTTACTATGGCTACACCTTC; clone size: NA; D gene: NA; J gene: TRBJ1-2; V gene: TRBV30
CDR3 protein: CASSFRETDTQYF; CDR3 DNA: TGTGCCAGCAGCTTTCGAGAGACAGATACGCAGTATTTT; clone size: NA; D gene: NA; J gene: TRBJ2-3; V gene: TRBV3-1/TRBV3-2
CDR3 protein: CATSDWDRGETQYF; CDR3 DNA: TGTGCCACCAGTGATTGGGACAGGGGGGAGACCCAGTACTTC; clone size: NA; D gene: TRBD1; J gene: TRBJ2-5; V gene: TRBV24-1
CDR3 protein: CASSPAAGSSYNEQFF; CDR3 DNA: TGTGCCAGCAGCCCAGCGGCAGGCAGCTCCTACAATGAGCAGTTCTTC; clone size: NA; D gene: NA; J gene: TRBJ2-1; V gene: TRBV7-9
CDR3 protein: CASNQGMEGYTF; CDR3 DNA: TGTGCCAGCAATCAGGGGATGGAAGGCTACACCTTC; clone size: NA; D gene: NA; J gene: TRBJ1-2; V gene: TRBV12-3/TRBV12-4
CDR3 protein: CASSPTRLGEQFF; CDR3 DNA: TGTGCCAGCAGCCCGACCAGGCTCGGTGAGCAGTTCTTC; clone size: once; D gene: NA; J gene: TRBJ2-1; V gene: TRBV7-3
CDR3 protein: CASSLVSSDIQYF; CDR3 DNA: TGTGCCAGCAGCTTGGTCTCGTCAGACATTCAGTACTTC; clone size: NA; D gene: NA; J gene: TRBJ2-4; V gene: TRBV5-4
CDR3 protein: CASSIGLAGGNEQFF; CDR3 DNA: TGTGCCAGTAGTATCGGACTAGCGGGGGGAAATGAGCAGTTCTTC; clone size: few; D gene: TRBD2; J gene: TRBJ2-1; V gene: TRBV19
CDR3 protein: CATSEPGPRSTDTQYF; CDR3 DNA: TGTGCCACCAGTGAGCCGGGTCCTCGAAGCACAGATACGCAGTATTTT; clone size: NA; D gene: NA; J gene: TRBJ2-3; V gene: TRBV24-1
CDR3 protein: CASSQNGGDTQYF; CDR3 DNA: TGCGCCAGCAGCCAAAACGGCGGGGATACGCAGTATTTT; clone size: NA; D gene: NA; J gene: TRBJ2-3; V gene: TRBV4-1
CDR3 protein: CAWRRKGPYGYTF; CDR3 DNA: TGTGCCTGGAGAAGGAAGGGGCCGTATGGCTACACCTTC; clone size: NA; D gene: NA; J gene: TRBJ1-2; V gene: TRBV30
CDR3 protein: CASSFEASPLHF; CDR3 DNA: TGTGCCAGCAGCTTCGAGGCATCACCCCTCCACTTT; clone size: NA; D gene: NA; J gene: TRBJ1-6; V gene: TRBV5-6
CDR3 protein: CASSEHPGTQHF; CDR3 DNA: TGTGCCAGCAGTGAACACCCGGGAACCCAGCATTTT; clone size: NA; D gene: NA; J gene: TRBJ1-5; V gene: TRBV6-1
CDR3 protein: CASSYGDTQYF; CDR3 DNA: TGTGCCAGCAGCTACGGGGATACGCAGTATTTT; clone size: few; D gene: NA; J gene: TRBJ2-3; V gene: TRBV21-1
CDR3 protein: CASNTGEGSYNEQFF; CDR3 DNA: TGTGCCAGCAATACTGGGGAGGGCTCCTACAATGAGCAGTTCTTC; clone size: NA; D gene: TRBD2; J gene: TRBJ2-1; V gene: TRBV9
CDR3 protein: CAWKQGSYNSPLHF; CDR3 DNA: TGTGCCTGGAAACAGGGCTCCTATAATTCACCCCTCCACTTT; clone size: NA; D gene: NA; J gene: TRBJ1-6; V gene: TRBV30
CDR3 protein: CASSLGKQGHTEAFF; CDR3 DNA: TGCGCCAGCAGTCTGGGCAAACAGGGGCACACTGAAGCTTTCTTT; clone size: NA; D gene: TRBD1; J gene: TRBJ1-1; V gene: TRBV5-1
CDR3 protein: CASSLRRDKAYNEQFF; CDR3 DNA: TGTGCCAGCAGTTTGAGACGGGACAAAGCCTACAATGAGCAGTTCTTC; clone size: NA; D gene: NA; J gene: TRBJ2-1; V gene: TRBV27
CDR3 protein: CASSPTGAGPLHF; CDR3 DNA: TGTGCCAGCTCACCTACAGGGGCAGGGCCCCTCCACTTT; clone size: many; D gene: TRBD1; J gene: TRBJ1-6; V gene: TRBV18
CDR3 protein: CASSYGQGGGYTF; CDR3 DNA: TGTGCCAGCAGTTACGGACAGGGGGGTGGCTACACCTTC; clone size: few; D gene: TRBD1; J gene: TRBJ1-2; V gene: TRBV6-2/TRBV6-3
CDR3 protein: CASRTRDSLYEQYF; CDR3 DNA: TGTGCCAGCAGGACCCGGGACAGCTTATACGAGCAGTACTTC; clone size: NA; D gene: TRBD1; J gene: TRBJ2-7; V gene: TRBV6-6
CDR3 protein: CASSYDRYQQYF; CDR3 DNA: TGTGCCAGCAGTTACGACAGGTACCAGCAGTACTTC; clone size: NA; D gene: NA; J gene: TRBJ2-7; V gene: TRBV12-3/TRBV12-4
CDR3 protein: CASNGGRSNQPQHF; CDR3 DNA: TGTGCCAGCAACGGAGGTCGGAGCAATCAGCCCCAGCATTTT; clone size: NA; D gene: NA; J gene: TRBJ1-5; V gene: TRBV6-5
CDR3 protein: CASSLTEAGGNEQFF; CDR3 DNA: TGTGCCAGCAGCTTAACAGAGGCAGGGGGTAATGAGCAGTTCTTC; clone size: NA; D gene: TRBD1; J gene: TRBJ2-1; V gene: TRBV7-3
CDR3 protein: CASRDGGERQETQYF; CDR3 DNA: TGTGCCAGCAGGGACGGCGGGGAACGCCAAGAGACCCAGTACTTC; clone size: NA; D gene: NA; J gene: TRBJ2-5; V gene: TRBV6-5
CDR3 protein: CASSLAYVRGAYGYTF; CDR3 DNA: TGTGCCAGCAGCTTAGCCTATGTCAGGGGCGCCTATGGCTACACCTTC; clone size: NA; D gene: NA; J gene: TRBJ1-2; V gene: TRBV7-8
CDR3 protein: CATRGDYEQYF; CDR3 DNA: TGTGCCACTCGGGGGGACTACGAGCAGTACTTC; clone size: NA; D gene: TRBD2; J gene: TRBJ2-7; V gene: TRBV10-3
CDR3 protein: CASSPQQGIALKLFF; CDR3 DNA: TGTGCCAGTAGTCCGCAACAGGGGATAGCATTGAAACTGTTTTTT; clone size: NA; D gene: TRBD1; J gene: TRBJ1-4; V gene: TRBV19
CDR3 protein: CATSDLPTGANLLGRTEAFF; CDR3 DNA: TGTGCCACCAGTGATTTGCCCACAGGGGCGAATCTTTTGGGGAGGACTGAAGCTTTCTTT; clone size: NA; D gene: TRBD1; J gene: TRBJ1-1; V gene: TRBV24-1